Listed here are 16 T cell receptor beta chains from one sample, sequenced in a study of response to subunit inactivated influenza vaccine. TCRdb passed the RT-PCR reads through MiXCR, listing each CDR3 protein once. In the table there are fewer than 550,000 distinct CDR3 sequences, about 25% of which are singletons. Specimen: CD4+ T cells sorted from PBMCs, collected roughly 5 days after vaccination. Source of these receptors: a man in his fifties or sixties who received an inactivated influenza vaccine.

The chain is built from TRBV6-2 or TRBV6-3 and TRBJ2-7, with D perhaps TRBD1 (6 bases). The CDR3 runs to 16 residues. Germline CDR1 is MNHEY and CDR2 is SVGEGT. V lost 0 bases and J lost 2, with 14 bases in between. CDR3 sequence: CASSYSIPEGAYEQYF. The CDR3 region has the DNA TGTGCCAGCAGTTACTCGATTCCAGAGGGGGCCTACGAGCAGTACTTC.

This clonotype is a singleton in its sample. This chain connects TRBV20-1 to TRBJ2-1; no firm D call. Per the germline V gene, CDR1 is DFQATT and CDR2 is SNEGSKA (reference sequence). The length of the CDR3 is 13 residues. The V and J ends lost 3 bases and 10 bases respectively, with 16 bases between them. CDR3 residues: CSASPDWKTEQFF. Written as DNA, the CDR3 is TGCAGTGCTAGTCCGGATTGGAAGACGGAGCAGTTCTTC.

The chain employs TRBV7-2 and TRBJ1-3, with 7 nucleotides matching TRBD1. The V gene end was trimmed by 4 bases and the J gene end by 4 bases; junction bases not matched to a gene: 4. This CDR3 is built from 14 residues. Germline CDR1 is SGHTA and CDR2 is FQGNSA. CDR3 in DNA: TGTGCCAGCAGCTCAGGGGGGTCCGGAAACACCATATATTTT. Its protein is CASSSGGSGNTIYF.

The chain has TRBV20-1 and TRBJ2-5, with TRBD2 matching 7 bases. V was clipped by 6 bases and J by 4 bases; unmatched bases: 14. Germline V gene sequence: CDR1 DFQATT, CDR2 SNEGSKA (reference sequence). This CDR3 contains 15 residues. The CDR3 nucleotides read TGCAGTGCCGTGCGAAGCGGGATAACAGTAGAGACCCAGTACTTC. It yields the protein CSAVRSGITVETQYF.

This clonotype occurred a few times. The rearrangement links TRBV7-8 to TRBJ2-1; 11 nucleotides agree with TRBD2. Trimming took 5 bases from V and 5 from J; bases not matched to a gene: 2. The length of the CDR3 is 14 residues. Per the germline V gene, CDR1 is SGHVS and CDR2 is FQNEAQ. CDR3: CASSASGGHNEQFF. The CDR3 DNA is TGTGCCAGCAGCGCTAGCGGGGGGCACAATGAGCAGTTCTTC.

This clonotype was counted many times. The CDR3 is CASSYSLETQYF. The CDR3 bases are TGTGCCAGCAGTTATTCCTTAGAGACCCAGTACTTC. The chain uses TRBV6-2 or TRBV6-3 and TRBJ2-5; unclear D gene. CDR3 length: 12 amino acids. CDR1 is MNHEY and CDR2 is SVGEGT in the germline V gene. The V end was cut by 3 bases, the J end by 4 bases, with 6 bases between.

This clonotype was detected only a few times. This chain uses TRBV28 with TRBJ2-3; D tentatively fits TRBD1 or TRBD2 (6 bases each). CDR1 and CDR2 (germline): MDHEN, SYDVKM. V lost 3 bases and J lost 1, with 14 bases in between. This CDR3 spans 16 amino acids. CDR3 in amino acids: CASSFLGGRGTDTQYF. The CDR3 region has the DNA TGTGCCAGCAGTTTTTTAGGGGGGCGTGGCACAGATACGCAGTATTTT.

This clonotype was found a few times. The chain carries TRBV7-8 and TRBJ2-3; TRBD1 aligns across 7 bases. J was trimmed by 3 bases and V by 7 bases; bases with no gene match: 4. The CDR3 loop spans 13 amino acids. Germline assignment: CDR1 SGHVS and CDR2 FQNEAQ. For the CDR3, the DNA is TGTGCCAGCAACAGGGGCCTTACAGATACGCAGTATTTT. Translated: CASNRGLTDTQYF.

The rearrangement links TRBV10-3 to TRBJ2-1; the D gene is possibly TRBD2 (6 bases). Germline assignment: CDR1 ENHRY and CDR2 SYGVKD. V was cut by 2 bases and J by 0 bases, with 8 bases left in between. This CDR3 is built from 15 residues. CDR3 in DNA: TGTGCCATCAGTGAGGCGGGGAGCTCCTACAATGAGCAGTTCTTC. Its protein product is CAISEAGSSYNEQFF.

Written as DNA, the CDR3 is TGTGCCAGCAGCTTGGGACAGGGGGGTTGGTCCAATCAGCCCCAGCATTTT. It is translated as CASSLGQGGWSNQPQHF. The chain couples TRBV5-5 to TRBJ1-5, with TRBD1 matching 9 bases. Germline-derived CDR1 and CDR2 are SGHKS and YYEKEE (reference sequence). The V and J ends lost 0 bases and 3 bases, in that order; junction bases with no gene match: 7. The CDR3 is made up of 17 amino acids.

This sequence joins TRBV20-1 and TRBJ2-1; D call uncertain. Trimming took 0 bases from V and 3 from J, leaving 9 bases between them. The CDR3 consists of 14 residues. The V gene's germline CDR1 is DFQATT and CDR2 SNEGSKA (reference sequence). As DNA, the CDR3 is TGCAGTGCTAGAGATAAGGCCAGCTACAATGAGCAGTTCTTC. Amino acid sequence: CSARDKASYNEQFF.

The sample holds a few counts of this clonotype. The chain links TRBV20-1 to TRBJ2-5; tentative D call: TRBD2 (6 bases). Trimming stripped 5 bases from V and 2 bases from J, with 12 bases between. This CDR3 comprises 13 residues. Germline assignment: CDR1 DFQATT and CDR2 SNEGSKA (reference sequence). DNA of the CDR3: TGCAGTGCTGACCGGGACTCACAAGAGACCCAGTACTTC. This encodes CSADRDSQETQYF.

V and J are TRBV6-2 or TRBV6-3 and TRBJ2-7, with TRBD2 matching 8 bases. Trimming cost V 6 bases and J 6 bases; bases outside gene matches: 10. This CDR3 is built from 14 residues. The germline gives CDR1 MNHEY, CDR2 SVGEGT. In DNA form, the CDR3 reads TGTGCCAGCAGGGCCGCCGGGACTAGGGGCGAGCAGTACTTC. Protein sequence: CASRAAGTRGEQYF.

This clonotype has a handful of counts. The V call is TRBV13, the J call TRBJ2-1; 12 nucleotides agree with TRBD2. This CDR3 comprises 14 residues. Germline values: CDR1 PRHDT, CDR2 FYEKMQ (reference sequence). Losses at the gene ends were 7 bases for V and 5 bases for J; bases not matched to a gene: 3. This CDR3 is CASTRTSGNNEQFF. CDR3 bases: TGTGCCAGCACCAGGACTAGCGGGAACAATGAGCAGTTCTTC. Variable domain in full (rest from reference TRBV13 and TRBJ2-1): AAGVIQSPRHLIKEKRETATLKCYPIPRHDTVYWYQQGPGQDPQFLISFYEKMQSDKGSIPDRFSAQQFSDYHSELNMSSLELGDSALYFCASTRTSGNNEQFFGPGTRLTVL.

The CDR3 sequence: CASKFGGYQQETQYF. CDR3 DNA: TGTGCCAGCAAATTCGGCGGATATCAGCAAGAGACCCAGTACTTC. The gene calls are TRBV2 and TRBJ2-5; D unresolved. This CDR3 is built from 15 residues. The V end was cut by 7 bases, the J end by 2 bases, with 17 bases between. The germline CDR1 and CDR2 sequences are SNHLY and FYNNEI.

The CDR3 bases are TGCAGTGCTAGAGGCCAGATCTACGAGCAGTACTTC. Protein: CSARGQIYEQYF. The chain joins TRBV20-1 to TRBJ2-7; D is unresolved. CDR3 length: 12 residues. From germline, CDR1 is DFQATT and CDR2 SNEGSKA (reference sequence). V lost 1 base and J lost 3, with 7 bases in between.